The clone carrying this TCR beta chain showed up many times. Its antigen is unknown. Thyroid surgery took place with no prior treatment in any patient. The data belong to a study of metastatic and nonmetastatic thyroid tumors. Looking at the study overall: Repertoires from blood and tumor or nodule tissue of malignant and benign thyroid patients were compared.

Original handling: Construction of a distant-metastasis classifier for papillary thyroid cancer relied on CDR3 differences across clinicopathological groups. TCRdb redid the clone calls on the PCR reads using MiXCR. These V and J calls rely on TCRdb rather than the paper's analysis. The sample shows 30,000 or so clones, 20% to 25% of them seen only once. General study points: Malignant thyroid tumors reportedly had TCR beta diversity that was significantly higher than in benign nodules, in blood and tumor.

Germline CDR1 and CDR2: DFQATT and SNEGSKA (reference sequence). CDR3 size: 14 residues. V gave up 6 bases and J gave up 9 bases; unmatched junction bases: 13. The material sequenced was blood. The V and J genes are TRBV20-1 and TRBJ2-1; 8 bases match TRBD1. The source of this sequence is a female donor with papillary thyroid cancer or a benign thyroid nodule (not recorded which). Some clones in this sample may be carry-over from other donors' samples. The CDR3 protein is CSAPRTGRDGEQFF. DNA of the CDR3: TGCAGTGCCCCCCGGACAGGGCGCGATGGTGAGCAGTTCTTC.